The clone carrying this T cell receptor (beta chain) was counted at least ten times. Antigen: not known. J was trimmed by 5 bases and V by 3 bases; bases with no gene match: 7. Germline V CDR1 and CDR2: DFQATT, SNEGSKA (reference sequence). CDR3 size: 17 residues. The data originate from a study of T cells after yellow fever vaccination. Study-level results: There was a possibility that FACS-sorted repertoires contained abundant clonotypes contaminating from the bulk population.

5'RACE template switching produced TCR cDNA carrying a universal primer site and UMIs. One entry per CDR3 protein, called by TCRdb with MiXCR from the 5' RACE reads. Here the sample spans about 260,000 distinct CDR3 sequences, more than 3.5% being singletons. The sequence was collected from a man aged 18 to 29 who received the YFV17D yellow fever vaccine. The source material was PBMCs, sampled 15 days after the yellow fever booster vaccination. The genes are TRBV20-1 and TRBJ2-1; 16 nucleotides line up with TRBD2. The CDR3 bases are TGCAGTGCTAGGCCCGGGACTAGCGGGGGGGAGAACAATGAGCAGTTCTTC. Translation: CSARPGTSGGENNEQFF.